Listed here are 3 T cell receptor beta chains from one sample, sequenced in a study of T cell responses to AZD1222 COVID-19 vaccine (dated by TCRdb to the early 2020s). Libraries were made using the immunoSEQ multiplex PCR assay. Entries here come from immuneACCESS through TCRdb and include only in-frame sequences with V and J called. Some clones fail to appear in such tables; in the studies checked, an unresolved V gene covers under half of the shortfall, and the cause of the remainder is unknown. Present in this sample are over 100,000 clones, approximately 90% of which were seen just once. The ten largest clones represent approximately 1.6% of the sample. Interpreted using the paper, the time point label stands for: baseline before first vaccination. The specimen was peripheral blood, collected on day 0 of AZD1222 vaccination. The receptors were sampled from an adult in good health.

Written as DNA, the CDR3 is TGTGCCAGTAGTACGCACAGCCCGGGGTCACCCCTCCACTTT. Translation: CASSTHSPGSPLHF. The chain recombines TRBV19 with TRBJ1-6; D unresolved. The germline gives CDR1 LNHDA, CDR2 SQIVND (reference sequence). V gave up 4 bases and J gave up 10 bases, with 14 bases separating them. CDR3 length equals 14 residues.

This clone was detected once. This chain uses TRBV24-1 with TRBJ1-5, with TRBD1 matching 8 bases. V dropped 4 bases and J dropped 2; count of bases not matched to a gene: 6. Germline V gene sequence: CDR1 KGHDR, CDR2 SFDVKD. The CDR3 sequence is 16 residues long. CDR3 sequence (DNA): TGTGCCACCAGTGACCGACCGGGACAGGGCAATCAGCCCCAGCATTTT. Residues: CATSDRPGQGNQPQHF.

This chain uses TRBV6-2 or TRBV6-3 with TRBJ2-7; a weak D match, TRBD2 (6 bases). Trimming cost V 2 bases and J 6 bases, with 11 bases left between them. This CDR3 spans 13 amino acids. Germline CDR1 MNHEY, CDR2 SVGEGT. Here the CDR3 reads CASSYPGSAEQYF. CDR3 nucleotides: TGTGCCAGCAGTTACCCCGGGAGCGCCGAGCAGTACTTC.